Reported below is one TCR beta chain. The antigen is undetermined. This record belongs to a study of T cell repertoires in cytomegalovirus infection. Study details: Public TCR beta signatures were indicative of both CMV infection and a matching HLA type. Study-wide findings and caveats: Frequencies of public TCR beta families were cumulated, and this identified carriers of CMV plus the relevant HLA. Within the response measured ex vivo, HLA-C-restricted CMV-specific TCR beta clonotypes were dominant.

This CDR3 is built from 14 residues. Germline V gene sequence: CDR1 DFQATT, CDR2 SNEGSKA (reference sequence). The V end lost 5 bases, the J end lost 2 bases, and 13 bases lay between the germline ends. TCRdb re-derived calls from the reads in MiXCR, one entry per CDR3 protein. Here the sample spans fewer than 200,000 distinct CDR3 sequences, approximately 19% being singletons. The J gene is TRBJ1-5, the V gene TRBV20-1, with D possibly TRBD1 on 6 matching bases. Sequenced: PBMCs. This clonotype originated in a human donor in good health (CMV status not recorded). Some clones in this sample may be carry-over from other donors' samples. For the CDR3, the DNA is TGCAGTGCTGCCGTAGGGGGAGGCAATCAGCCCCAGCATTTT. Its translation: CSAAVGGGNQPQHF.